This T cell receptor beta chain was captured by sequencing in a study of blood T cell repertoires in COVID-19. Study-wide background: COVID-19 samples from acute and convalescent phases originated in the United States, Italy and Spain.

As handled by the study authors: Counts of nucleated cells, estimated from reference gene primer amplification, were obtained. Data came from immunoSEQ multiplex PCR; TCRdb stores just in-frame clones and leaves some out. That table supplies the V and J calls and clone size; D and trimming were determined from the DNA. The data contain under 300,000 clones, around 90% of them singletons. The CDR3 is made up of 17 amino acids. From germline, CDR1 is SGDLS and CDR2 YYNGEE. V trimming: 4 bases; J trimming: 5 bases; junction bases outside the gene matches: 17. During active infection, Seattle patients enrolled and were then monitored through disease.

The clonotype comes from a man under 40 with COVID-19, enrolled during active disease. The specimen sequenced was peripheral blood. The V call is TRBV9, the J call TRBJ2-7; 8 nucleotides agree with TRBD1. The CDR3, as DNA: TGTGCCAGCAGCAAACACCAAGGGGACAGGATAGCAAACGAGCAGTACTTC. Translation: CASSKHQGDRIANEQYF.